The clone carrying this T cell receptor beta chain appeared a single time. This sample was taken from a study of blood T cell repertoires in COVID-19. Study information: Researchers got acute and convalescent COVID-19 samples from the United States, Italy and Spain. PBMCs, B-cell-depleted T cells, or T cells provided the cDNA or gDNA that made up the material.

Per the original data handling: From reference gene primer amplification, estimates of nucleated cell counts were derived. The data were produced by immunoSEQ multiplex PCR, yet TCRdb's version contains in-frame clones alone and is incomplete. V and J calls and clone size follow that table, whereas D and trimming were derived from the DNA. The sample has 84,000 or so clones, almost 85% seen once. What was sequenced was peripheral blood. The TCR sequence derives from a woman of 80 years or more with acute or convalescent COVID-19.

CDR3 DNA sequence: TGCGCCAGCATGGCTAGCGGAAGCACAGATACGCAGTATTTT. Its translation is CASMASGSTDTQYF. The rearrangement uses TRBV5-1 and TRBJ2-3; TRBD2 matches at 7 bases. Germline lookup yields CDR1 SGHRS and CDR2 YFSETQ. The CDR3 spans 14 residues. V lost 6 bases and J lost 0; bases outside the gene matches: 4.